This T cell receptor (beta chain) emerged from a study of glioma-infiltrating T cells. Study-wide results and limits: Only very few CDR3 sequences appeared in both tissue and blood. Non-neoplastic patients had below-expected tissue-blood divergence, while all gliomas exceeded expectation.

As regards this clonotype: What it binds is not known.

TCR alpha and beta CDR3 regions were amplified from RNA using iRepertoire nested multiplex PCR. One-step reverse transcription and amplification started from approximately 100-400 ng of tissue mRNA or PBMC total RNA. TCRdb processed the multiplex PCR reads anew with MiXCR; each CDR3 protein has one entry. The profile shows approximately 190,000 distinct CDR3 sequences, roughly 32% of them singletons. Deletions cut 5 bases from V and 6 bases from J, with 11 bases between. This CDR3 comprises 13 residues. Germline values: CDR1 LNHDA, CDR2 SQIVND (reference sequence). The specimen was glioma tissue, nonneoplastic brain tissue, or PBMCs (not recorded which). This rearrangement joins TRBV19 to TRBJ1-5; D is ambiguous. The sequence was collected from a human donor with low-grade glioma or glioblastoma, undergoing nonglioma brain surgery, or in good health (not recorded which). CDR3 sequence: CASSLSHGQPQHF. The CDR3 coding sequence is TGTGCCAGTAGTCTGAGCCATGGTCAGCCCCAGCATTTT.